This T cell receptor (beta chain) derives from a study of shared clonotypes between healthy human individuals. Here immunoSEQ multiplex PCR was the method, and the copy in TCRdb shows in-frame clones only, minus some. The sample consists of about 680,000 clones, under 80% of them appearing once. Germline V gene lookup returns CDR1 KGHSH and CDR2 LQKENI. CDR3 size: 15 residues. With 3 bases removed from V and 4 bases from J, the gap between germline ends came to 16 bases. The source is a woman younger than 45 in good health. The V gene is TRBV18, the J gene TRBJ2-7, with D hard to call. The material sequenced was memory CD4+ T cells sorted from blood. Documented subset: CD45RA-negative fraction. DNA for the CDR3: TGTGCCAGCTCACCCTTTGGGCAGGAACAATACGAGCAGTACTTC. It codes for CASSPFGQEQYEQYF.